Below, 18 T cell receptor beta chains from the same sample are listed, as sequenced in a study of blood T cell repertoires in COVID-19. Clones were sequenced by immunoSEQ multiplex PCR, and TCRdb holds only the in-frame ones, with some missing. Among 280,000 or so clones listed, 75% to 90% were seen once. The material sequenced was peripheral blood. The receptors derive from a woman aged 60-75 years with acute or convalescent COVID-19.

The rearrangement uses TRBV5-1 and TRBJ2-1; possible D gene TRBD2, 5 bases. V dropped 5 bases and J dropped 0 bases, with 9 bases sitting between them. This CDR3 has 14 amino acids. Per germline, CDR1 SGHRS and CDR2 YFSETQ. CDR3 region: CASRRESSYNEQFF. CDR3 sequence (DNA): TGCGCCAGCAGGAGGGAAAGCTCCTACAATGAGCAGTTCTTC.

A single count supports this clone. The chain couples TRBV7-8 to TRBJ1-1; D uncertain. V was shortened by 4 bases and J by 0 bases, with 12 bases between the two germline ends. CDR1 SGHVS and CDR2 FQNEAQ come from the germline V gene. The CDR3 has 15 residues. CDR3 DNA: TGTGCCAGCAGCTCTCGGGGTAGGATGAACACTGAAGCTTTCTTT. This codes for CASSSRGRMNTEAFF.

The chain links TRBV19 to TRBJ1-4, with D possibly TRBD1 on 6 matching bases. Germline values: CDR1 LNHDA, CDR2 SQIVND (reference sequence). Trimming removed 3 bases at V and 8 bases at J, with 16 bases between. This CDR3 is 15 amino acids long. The CDR3: CASSMRGRGKEKLFF. The CDR3 DNA is TGTGCCAGTAGTATGAGGGGGAGGGGTAAAGAAAAACTGTTTTTT.

Only one count was recorded for this clone. This chain links TRBV5-1 with TRBJ2-5; 13 bases line up with TRBD2. The germline gives CDR1 SGHRS, CDR2 YFSETQ. The CDR3 is 16 amino acids. Unmatched junction bases numbered 3, after V lost 0 bases and J lost 4 bases. CDR3: CASSLGTSGSRETQYF. In DNA, the CDR3 is TGCGCCAGCAGCTTGGGGACTAGCGGGAGTAGAGAGACCCAGTACTTC.

The rearrangement links TRBV28 to TRBJ1-2; TRBD1 is a possible D gene (6 bases). With 7 bases removed from V and 10 bases from J, the gap between germline ends came to 22 bases. Germline V lookup: CDR1 MDHEN, CDR2 SYDVKM. The CDR3 consists of 14 residues. In DNA, the CDR3 is TGTGCCAGCATTGGGACATCGAAAAGAACTATCTACACCTTC. Encoded protein: CASIGTSKRTIYTF.

This clone was detected only a few times. The rearrangement links TRBV4-2 to TRBJ1-6; 7 positions agree with TRBD1. Germline V gene data show CDR1 as LGHNA and CDR2 as YNFKEQ. This CDR3 contains 14 residues. V shed 4 bases, J shed 7 bases, and the junction held 4 bases outside the gene matches. The CDR3 sequence is CASSPGQQNSPLHF. Written as DNA, the CDR3 is TGTGCCAGCAGCCCGGGACAGCAAAATTCACCCCTCCACTTT.

This clone was seen a single time. The chain is built from TRBV6-6 and TRBJ1-1, with 8 bases identical to TRBD1. The germline V gene has CDR1 MNHNY and CDR2 SVGAGI (reference sequence). With 8 bases clipped from V and 11 bases from J, the junction kept 13 bases outside the gene matches. This CDR3 contains 13 residues. The CDR3 coding sequence is TGTGCCAGCGTCCGGACAGGGCCCCTGAGGGCTTTCTTT. As protein: CASVRTGPLRAFF.

This rearrangement joins TRBV6-2 or TRBV6-3 to TRBJ2-3, with TRBD1 as a possible D gene (6 bases). Per the germline V gene, CDR1 is MNHEY and CDR2 is SVGEGT. Trimming removed 5 bases from V and 6 bases from J, with 12 bases in between. This CDR3 has 13 residues. This CDR3 is CASSRQARDTQYF. The CDR3 DNA is TGTGCCAGCAGTCGACAGGCTCGGGATACGCAGTATTTT.

This chain links TRBV5-1 with TRBJ1-1; possibly TRBD1 for D (6 bases). The CDR3 totals 16 residues. V was trimmed by 0 bases and J by 2 bases, leaving 14 bases between them. Germline V gene lookup returns CDR1 SGHRS and CDR2 YFSETQ. Written as DNA, the CDR3 is TGCGCCAGCAGCTTGGTGGCAGGGGCCTTTAACACTGAAGCTTTCTTT. Protein sequence: CASSLVAGAFNTEAFF. Supplemented by reference TRBV5-1 and TRBJ1-1, the full variable domain reads KAGVTQTPRYLIKTRGQQVTLSCSPISGHRSVSWYQQTPGQGLQFLFEYFSETQRNKGNFPGRFSGRQFSNSRSEMNVSTLELGDSALYLCASSLVAGAFNTEAFFGQGTRLTVV.

Written as DNA, the CDR3 is TGTGCCAGCAGCCAAGGACAGGGGTATGGAAACACCATATATTTT. Amino acid sequence: CASSQGQGYGNTIYF. The chain carries TRBV3-1 (or the pseudogene TRBV3-2) and TRBJ1-3; 8 positions agree with TRBD1. The CDR3 has 15 amino acids. Germline-derived CDR1 and CDR2 are LGHDT and YNNKEL (reference sequence). V was clipped by 1 base and J by 3 bases; unmatched bases: 2.

This clone was found a few times. The chain is built from TRBV2 and TRBJ2-7; 15 nucleotides line up with TRBD2. After removal of 6 bases from V and 7 bases from J, the junction contained 7 bases not matched to a gene. The V gene's germline CDR1 is SNHLY and CDR2 FYNNEI. The CDR3 extends over 15 amino acids. CDR3 DNA: TGTGCCAGCAGACCCGGACTAGCGGGGGGGTGGGAGCAGTACTTC. Amino acids: CASRPGLAGGWEQYF.

The genes are TRBV3-1 (or the pseudogene TRBV3-2) and TRBJ2-3; possible D gene TRBD2, 6 bases. Per the germline V gene, CDR1 is LGHDT and CDR2 is YNNKEL (reference sequence). V was clipped by 3 bases and J by 4 bases, with 8 bases between them. CDR3 size: 13 residues. For the CDR3, the DNA is TGTGCCAGCAGCCAGGGACTCCCAGATACGCAGTATTTT. It codes for CASSQGLPDTQYF.

This chain joins TRBV6-2 or TRBV6-3 and TRBJ1-5; D gene ambiguous. The CDR3 extends over 14 amino acids. Germline assignment: CDR1 MNHEY and CDR2 SVGEGT. The germline V and J ends were trimmed by 2 bases and 4 bases, with 9 bases remaining between them. The CDR3 here is CASSYTGNNQPQHF. DNA of the CDR3: TGTGCCAGCAGTTACACCGGGAATAATCAGCCCCAGCATTTT.

CDR3 amino acids: CASSYRRTGELFF. The CDR3 nucleotides are TGTGCCAGCAGTTACCGCAGGACCGGGGAGCTGTTTTTT. The chain couples TRBV27 to TRBJ2-2; unclear D gene. The CDR3 length is 13 residues. Germline CDR1 is MNHEY and CDR2 is SMNVEV (reference sequence). Deletions cut 4 bases from V and 5 bases from J, with 8 bases between.

The V gene is TRBV21-1, the J gene TRBJ2-6; the D segment call TRBD1 is taken from the table without a DNA check. TRBV21-1 is assigned pseudogene status. This CDR3 has 21 residues. The CDR3 coding sequence is TGTGCCAGCAGCAAAGAGTGGAGAGGGGGACAGGGGGCGCGTGGGGCCAACGTCCTGACTTTC. Translation: CASSKEWRGGQGARGANVLTF.

This chain links TRBV19 with TRBJ2-2, with 11 bases lining up with TRBD2. The germline V gene has CDR1 LNHDA and CDR2 SQIVND (reference sequence). This CDR3 is 16 amino acids long. Unmatched junction bases numbered 10, after V lost 5 bases and J lost 8 bases. The CDR3 protein is CASSPIGTSGSGELFF. The CDR3 DNA reads as TGTGCCAGTAGTCCAATCGGGACTAGCGGTAGTGGGGAGCTGTTTTTT.

This chain connects TRBV10-3 to TRBJ1-5; D remains ambiguous. Germline CDR1 and CDR2: ENHRY and SYGVKD. The V and J ends lost 8 bases and 0 bases respectively, with 17 bases between them. The CDR3 extends over 16 amino acids. The DNA for the CDR3 is TGTGCCATCTCAAGAGGGCTGGAGAATAGCAATCAGCCCCAGCATTTT. Encoded protein: CAISRGLENSNQPQHF.

For the CDR3, the DNA is TGTGCCAGCAGCTACCGAGACACTGAAGCTTTCTTT. Its translation: CASSYRDTEAFF. The J gene is TRBJ1-1, the V gene TRBV11-3; no clear D gene. Trimming removed 4 bases from V and 3 bases from J, with 6 bases in between. CDR3 size: 12 residues. Germline lookup yields CDR1 SGHNT and CDR2 YENEEA.